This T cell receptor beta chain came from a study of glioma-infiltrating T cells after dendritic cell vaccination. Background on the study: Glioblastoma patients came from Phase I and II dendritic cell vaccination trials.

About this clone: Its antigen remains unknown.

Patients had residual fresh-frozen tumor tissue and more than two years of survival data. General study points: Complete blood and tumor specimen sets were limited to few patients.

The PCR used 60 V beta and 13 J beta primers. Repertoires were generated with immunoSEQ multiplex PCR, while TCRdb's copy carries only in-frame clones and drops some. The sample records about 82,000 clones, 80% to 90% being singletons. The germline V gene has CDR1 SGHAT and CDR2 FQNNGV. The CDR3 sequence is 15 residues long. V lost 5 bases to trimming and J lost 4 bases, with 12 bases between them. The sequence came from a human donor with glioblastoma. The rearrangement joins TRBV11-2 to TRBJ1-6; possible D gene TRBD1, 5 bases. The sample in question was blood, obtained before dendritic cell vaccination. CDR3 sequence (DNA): TGTGCCAGCAGCCCGTTGACAGCTTATAATTCACCCCTCCACTTT. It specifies CASSPLTAYNSPLHF. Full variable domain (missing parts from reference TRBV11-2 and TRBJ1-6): EAGVAQSPRYKIIEKRQSVAFWCNPISGHATLYWYQQILGQGPKLLIQFQNNGVVDDSQLPKDRFSAERLKGVDSTLKIQPAKLEDSAVYLCASSPLTAYNSPLHFGNGTRLTVT.